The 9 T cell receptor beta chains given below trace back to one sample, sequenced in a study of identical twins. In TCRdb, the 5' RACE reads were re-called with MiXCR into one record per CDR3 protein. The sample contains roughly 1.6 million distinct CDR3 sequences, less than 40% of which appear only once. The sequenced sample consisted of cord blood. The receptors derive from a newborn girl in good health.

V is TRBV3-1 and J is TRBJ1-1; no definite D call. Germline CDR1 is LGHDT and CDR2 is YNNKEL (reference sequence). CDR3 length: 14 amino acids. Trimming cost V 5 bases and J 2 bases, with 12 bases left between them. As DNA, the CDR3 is TGTGCCAGCAGCAACCTCATGGGCAACACTGAAGCTTTCTTT. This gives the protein CASSNLMGNTEAFF.

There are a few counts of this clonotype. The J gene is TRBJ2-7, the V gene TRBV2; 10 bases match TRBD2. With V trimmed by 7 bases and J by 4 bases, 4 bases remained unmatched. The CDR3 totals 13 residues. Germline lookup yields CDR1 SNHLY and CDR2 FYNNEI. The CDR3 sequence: CASKDSGRYEQYF. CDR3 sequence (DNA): TGTGCCAGCAAGGATAGCGGGAGGTACGAGCAGTACTTC.

The CDR3 nucleotides are TGTGCCAGCAGTTTACAGGGGCAGGGGGACCGAGCTTTCTTT. Translated, it gives CASSLQGQGDRAFF. V usage is TRBV12-3 or TRBV12-4 and J usage is TRBJ1-1, with 7 bases identical to TRBD1. Trimming at V came to 2 bases and at J to 10 bases, leaving 10 bases not matched to a gene. The CDR3 runs to 14 residues.

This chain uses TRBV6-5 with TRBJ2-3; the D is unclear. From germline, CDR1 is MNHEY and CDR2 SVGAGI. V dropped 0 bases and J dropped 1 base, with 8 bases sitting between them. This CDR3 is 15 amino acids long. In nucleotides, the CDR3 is TGTGCCAGCAGTTACTCGAATCAGGGCACAGATACGCAGTATTTT. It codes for CASSYSNQGTDTQYF.

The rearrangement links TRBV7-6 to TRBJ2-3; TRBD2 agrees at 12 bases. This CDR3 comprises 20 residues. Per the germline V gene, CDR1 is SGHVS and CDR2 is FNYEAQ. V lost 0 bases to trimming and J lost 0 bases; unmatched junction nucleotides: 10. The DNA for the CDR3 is TGTGCCAGCAGCTTAGCGGAATTTCTAGCGGGGGGGCCGAGCACAGATACGCAGTATTTT. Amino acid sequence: CASSLAEFLAGGPSTDTQYF.

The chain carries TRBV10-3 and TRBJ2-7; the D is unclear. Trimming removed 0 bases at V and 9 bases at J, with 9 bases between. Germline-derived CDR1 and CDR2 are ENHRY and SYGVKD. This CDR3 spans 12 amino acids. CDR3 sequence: CAISESKARQYF. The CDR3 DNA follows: TGTGCCATCAGTGAGTCGAAGGCCAGGCAGTACTTC.

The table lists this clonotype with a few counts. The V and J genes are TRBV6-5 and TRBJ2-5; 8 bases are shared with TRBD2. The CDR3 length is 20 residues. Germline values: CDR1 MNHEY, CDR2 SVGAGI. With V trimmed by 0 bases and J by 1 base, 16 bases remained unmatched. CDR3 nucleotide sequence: TGTGCCAGCAGTTACTCGAGCCTAGCGGGTTACACCCCAGTCCAAGAGACCCAGTACTTC. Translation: CASSYSSLAGYTPVQETQYF.

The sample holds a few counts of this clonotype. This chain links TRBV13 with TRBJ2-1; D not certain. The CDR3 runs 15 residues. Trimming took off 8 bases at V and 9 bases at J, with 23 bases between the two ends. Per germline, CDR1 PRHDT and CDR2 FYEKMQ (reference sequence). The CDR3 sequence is CASGTPRRPRSEQFF. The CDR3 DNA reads TGTGCCAGCGGAACTCCTAGACGACCTCGTAGTGAGCAGTTCTTC.

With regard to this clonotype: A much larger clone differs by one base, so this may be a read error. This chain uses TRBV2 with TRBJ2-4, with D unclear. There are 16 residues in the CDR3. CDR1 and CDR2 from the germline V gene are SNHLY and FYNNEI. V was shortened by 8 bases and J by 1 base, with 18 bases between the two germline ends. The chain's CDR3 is CASGPPGQTAKNIQYF. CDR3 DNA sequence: TGTGCCAGCGGACCTCCGGGTCAGACGGCCAAAAACATTCAGTACTTC.